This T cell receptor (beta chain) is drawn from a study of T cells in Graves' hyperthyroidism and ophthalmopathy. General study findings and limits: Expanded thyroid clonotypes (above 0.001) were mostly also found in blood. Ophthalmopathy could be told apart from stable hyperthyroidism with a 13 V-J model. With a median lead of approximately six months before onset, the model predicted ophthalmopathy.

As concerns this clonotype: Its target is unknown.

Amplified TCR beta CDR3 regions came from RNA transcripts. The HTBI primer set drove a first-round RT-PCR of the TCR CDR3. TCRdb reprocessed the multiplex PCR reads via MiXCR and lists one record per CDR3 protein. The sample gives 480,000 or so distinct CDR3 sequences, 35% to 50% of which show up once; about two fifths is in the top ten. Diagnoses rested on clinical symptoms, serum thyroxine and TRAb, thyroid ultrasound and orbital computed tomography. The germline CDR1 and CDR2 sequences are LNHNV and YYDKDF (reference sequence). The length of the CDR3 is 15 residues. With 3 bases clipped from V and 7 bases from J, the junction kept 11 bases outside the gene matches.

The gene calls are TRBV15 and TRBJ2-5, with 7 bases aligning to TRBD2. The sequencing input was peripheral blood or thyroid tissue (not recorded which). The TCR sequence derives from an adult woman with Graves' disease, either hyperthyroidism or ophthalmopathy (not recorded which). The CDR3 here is CATSSPPSGTRTQYF. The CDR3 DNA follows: TGTGCCACCAGCAGCCCGCCTAGCGGTACTAGGACCCAGTACTTC.